The 20 T cell receptor beta chains given below trace back to one sample, sequenced in a study of T cells in Graves' hyperthyroidism and ophthalmopathy. Authors of the study amplified TCR beta CDR3 regions from RNA transcripts. In the first-round RT-PCR of the TCR CDR3, the HTBI primer set was used. TCRdb re-derived calls from the multiplex PCR reads in MiXCR, one entry per CDR3 protein. The table lists about 690,000 distinct CDR3 sequences, 17% of them singletons. The sample taken for sequencing was blood. All receptors derive from a man aged 50 or older with Graves' hyperthyroidism.

This clonotype was seen at least ten times. The J gene is TRBJ2-7, the V gene TRBV28; 7 bases match TRBD2. Losses at the gene ends were 2 bases for V and 2 bases for J; bases not matched to a gene: 6. The CDR3 is 15 amino acids. Per germline, CDR1 MDHEN and CDR2 SYDVKM. This CDR3 is CASSLGGSHPYEQYF. CDR3 nucleotide sequence: TGTGCCAGCAGTTTAGGCGGGAGTCACCCCTACGAGCAGTACTTC.

This clonotype has at least ten counts. The chain couples TRBV2 to TRBJ2-7; 9 bases agree with TRBD2. Germline values: CDR1 SNHLY, CDR2 FYNNEI. CDR3 size: 15 residues. The V segment lost 4 bases and the J segment 2 bases; nucleotides outside the gene matches: 6. The DNA of the CDR3 is TGTGCCAGCAGTGCAACCGGGACTAGCCCCTACGAGCAGTACTTC. It is translated as CASSATGTSPYEQYF.

This chain links TRBV28 with TRBJ1-5; D is possibly TRBD1 (5 bases). Trimming took off 4 bases at V and 7 bases at J, with 11 bases between the two ends. The CDR3 is 13 residues long. Germline-derived CDR1 and CDR2 are MDHEN and SYDVKM. CDR3 DNA: TGTGCCAGCAGTTCCGGGACTGTCCAGCCCCAGCATTTT. Amino acids: CASSSGTVQPQHF.

This clonotype was picked up a small number of times. The chain uses TRBV19 and TRBJ2-1, with 13 bases that match TRBD2. The V gene's germline CDR1 is LNHDA and CDR2 SQIVND (reference sequence). The CDR3 sequence is 15 residues long. Trimming at V came to 6 bases and at J to 9 bases, leaving 8 bases not matched to a gene. This chain's CDR3 is CASSPGLAGAIEQFF. In DNA, the CDR3 is TGTGCCAGTAGCCCTGGACTAGCGGGAGCTATTGAGCAGTTCTTC.

In its sample, this clonotype was seen many times. The J gene is TRBJ2-1, the V gene TRBV3-1; D is undetermined. Trimming shortened V by 3 bases and J by 0 bases, and 12 bases separated the two germline ends. This CDR3 has 16 amino acids. Per germline, CDR1 LGHDT and CDR2 YNNKEL (reference sequence). The CDR3 bases are TGTGCCAGCAGCCACGGTATGGGGAACTCCTACAATGAGCAGTTCTTC. Protein product: CASSHGMGNSYNEQFF.

This clonotype occurred many times. The genes are TRBV13 and TRBJ1-6; 7 nucleotides agree with TRBD1. Germline CDR1 is PRHDT and CDR2 is FYEKMQ (reference sequence). V dropped 0 bases and J dropped 5; count of bases not matched to a gene: 10. The CDR3 has 18 amino acids. The CDR3 here is CASSLGPGQEQNNSPLHF. For the CDR3, the DNA is TGTGCCAGCAGCTTAGGCCCCGGACAGGAGCAAAATAATTCACCCCTCCACTTT. The entire variable domain, with the rest obtained from reference TRBV13 and TRBJ1-6, is as follows: AAGVIQSPRHLIKEKRETATLKCYPIPRHDTVYWYQQGPGQDPQFLISFYEKMQSDKGSIPDRFSAQQFSDYHSELNMSSLELGDSALYFCASSLGPGQEQNNSPLHFGNGTRLTVT.

This clonotype was seen ten or more times. V usage is TRBV2 and J usage is TRBJ2-5, with 9 bases fitting TRBD2. The CDR3 totals 14 residues. The V and J ends lost 8 bases and 4 bases, in that order; junction bases with no gene match: 8. The V gene's germline CDR1 is SNHLY and CDR2 FYNNEI. CDR3 sequence (DNA): TGTGCCAGCGGGAGCGGGGGGATTGGAGAGACCCAGTACTTC. As protein: CASGSGGIGETQYF.

The chain combines TRBV4-3 with TRBJ1-1; 9 bases agree with TRBD1. The CDR3 is made up of 14 amino acids. J gave up 10 bases and V 3 bases, and 9 bases lay outside the gene matches. From germline, CDR1 is LGHNA and CDR2 YSLEER. The CDR3 protein is CASSQEGQGFGAFF. DNA of the CDR3: TGCGCCAGCAGCCAGGAGGGACAGGGTTTTGGAGCTTTCTTT.

This clonotype was seen many times. This chain joins TRBV11-2 and TRBJ2-5; the D gene could be TRBD1 or TRBD2 (6 bases each). The CDR3 extends over 14 amino acids. V lost 7 bases and J 1 base, leaving 13 bases between the germline ends. Germline V lookup: CDR1 SGHAT, CDR2 FQNNGV. CDR3 in DNA: TGTGCCAGCAACCCAAGGGGGGCCCAAGAGACCCAGTACTTC. Translated, it gives CASNPRGAQETQYF.

This clonotype was picked up a small number of times. The V gene is TRBV5-1, the J gene TRBJ1-2; TRBD1 agrees at 7 bases. The V and J ends lost 3 bases and 8 bases, in that order; junction bases with no gene match: 13. Per the germline V gene, CDR1 is SGHRS and CDR2 is YFSETQ. The CDR3 length is 15 residues. The CDR3 nucleotides are TGCGCCAGCAGCTCCAGTACTACAGGGGTGGAAGGCTACACCTTC. This encodes CASSSSTTGVEGYTF. Looking up the rest from reference TRBV5-1 and TRBJ1-2 gives the full variable domain: KAGVTQTPRYLIKTRGQQVTLSCSPISGHRSVSWYQQTPGQGLQFLFEYFSETQRNKGNFPGRFSGRQFSNSRSEMNVSTLELGDSALYLCASSSSTTGVEGYTFGSGTRLTVV.

This clonotype was observed at least ten times. The V and J genes are TRBV7-3 and TRBJ2-5; D not resolved. The V gene lost 1 base and the J gene lost 3 bases, with 6 bases spanning the gap. This CDR3 contains 13 residues. In germline, CDR1 is SGHTA, CDR2 FQGTGA. This chain's CDR3 is CASSLRREETQYF. The CDR3 region has the DNA TGTGCCAGCAGCTTAAGACGTGAAGAGACCCAGTACTTC.

The chain carries TRBV12-3 or TRBV12-4 and TRBJ1-1; no clear D gene. The CDR3 is made up of 13 amino acids. V dropped 7 bases and J dropped 5 bases, with 14 bases sitting between them. The CDR3 nucleotides are TGTGCCAGCAATCCGCAACAAGAAACTGAAGCTTTCTTT. It yields the protein CASNPQQETEAFF.

J is TRBJ2-1 and V is TRBV28, with 10 nucleotides matching TRBD2. Germline V CDR1 and CDR2: MDHEN, SYDVKM. This CDR3 is built from 18 residues. V was pared by 5 bases and J by 0 bases, with 10 bases of the junction left unmatched. The CDR3 bases are TGTGCCAGCAGTCTTCTCCTAGCGGGGGACAGCTCCTACAATGAGCAGTTCTTC. It encodes CASSLLLAGDSSYNEQFF.

This clonotype was detected many times. The gene calls are TRBV11-2 and TRBJ1-3; 7 bases are shared with TRBD1. Germline V gene data show CDR1 as SGHAT and CDR2 as FQNNGV. This CDR3 contains 14 residues. With 3 bases clipped from V and 4 bases from J, the junction kept 3 bases outside the gene matches. This chain's CDR3 is CASSLTGLGNTIYF. CDR3 sequence (DNA): TGTGCCAGCAGCTTGACAGGGTTAGGAAACACCATATATTTT.

The chain links TRBV5-5 to TRBJ2-3; D assignment may be TRBD1 or TRBD2 (5 bases each). Trimming shortened V by 2 bases and J by 3 bases, and 10 bases separated the two germline ends. Germline CDR1 is SGHKS and CDR2 is YYEKEE (reference sequence). This CDR3 is 14 amino acids long. The CDR3 loop is CASSLMGETDTQYF. The CDR3 DNA reads TGTGCCAGCAGCTTAATGGGGGAGACAGATACGCAGTATTTT.

This clonotype has only a few counts. The chain combines TRBV5-4 with TRBJ1-1; D may be TRBD1 (6 bases). The CDR3 consists of 15 residues. Germline CDR1 and CDR2: SGHNT and YYREEE (reference sequence). V was cut by 4 bases and J by 1 base, with 14 bases left in between. CDR3 coding DNA: TGTGCCAGCAGCCCGCAGGGACACAAGAACACTGAAGCTTTCTTT. Translation gives CASSPQGHKNTEAFF. The whole variable domain, remainder taken from reference TRBV5-4 and TRBJ1-1, is ETGVTQSPTHLIKTRGQQVTLRCSSQSGHNTVSWYQQALGQGPQFIFQYYREEENGRGNFPPRFSGLQFPNYSSELNVNALELDDSALYLCASSPQGHKNTEAFFGQGTRLTVV.

This clonotype was seen only a few times. This chain uses TRBV6-1 with TRBJ1-6, with 7 positions matching TRBD1. The CDR3 has 14 residues. Germline V gene sequence: CDR1 MNHNS, CDR2 SASEGT. The J segment lost 10 bases and the V segment lost 2 bases, leaving 5 bases of the junction unmatched. CDR3 amino acids: CASSESGQRSPLHF. The CDR3 coding sequence is TGTGCCAGCAGTGAATCGGGACAGAGATCACCCCTCCACTTT.

This clonotype was found many times. This chain joins TRBV12-3 or TRBV12-4 and TRBJ2-5, with D possibly TRBD1 on 5 matching bases. This CDR3 contains 15 residues. Trimming pared 4 bases from V and 1 base from J, leaving 13 bases between. CDR3 in DNA: TGTGCCAGCAGTTCATCGACAGTACTCCAAGAGACCCAGTACTTC. Its protein is CASSSSTVLQETQYF.

The genes are TRBV9 and TRBJ2-3; perhaps TRBD2 as D (6 bases). The CDR3 has 14 residues. V was pared by 2 bases and J by 4 bases, with 11 bases between. Per germline, CDR1 SGDLS and CDR2 YYNGEE. This chain's CDR3 is CASSVPGAADTQYF. Here the CDR3 DNA reads TGTGCCAGCAGCGTCCCGGGAGCGGCAGATACGCAGTATTTT.

The genes are TRBV5-1 and TRBJ2-3, with D uncertain. Germline CDR1 and CDR2: SGHRS and YFSETQ. Trimming pared 0 bases from V and 5 bases from J, leaving 10 bases between. This CDR3 is built from 14 residues. The CDR3 nucleotides read TGCGCCAGCAGCTTGGACGCCAGAAGAGATACGCAGTATTTT. This gives the protein CASSLDARRDTQYF.